These 22 T cell receptor beta chains were all obtained from the same sample, sequenced in a study of response to subunit inactivated influenza vaccine. From the RT-PCR reads, TCRdb called clonotypes with MiXCR, one entry per CDR3 protein. The sample contains 550,000 to 650,000 distinct CDR3 sequences, around 11% of which appear only once. This material consisted of PBMCs from blood, taken on the day of vaccination. The source of these receptors is a man aged 50 or older who received an inactivated influenza vaccine.

This clonotype has only a few counts. V usage is TRBV6-2 or TRBV6-3 and J usage is TRBJ1-5; 8 bases map to TRBD1. CDR1 and CDR2 (germline): MNHEY, SVGEGT. Trimming at V came to 10 bases and at J to 1 base, leaving 9 bases not matched to a gene. The CDR3 has 15 amino acids. CDR3: CATEPRGRSNQPQHF. The CDR3 DNA reads as TGTGCCACCGAACCCAGGGGGCGAAGCAATCAGCCCCAGCATTTT.

There are many counts of this clonotype. CDR3 protein: CASSSLRGNEQFF. CDR3 nucleotides: TGTGCCAGCAGTTCGTTGCGGGGCAATGAGCAGTTCTTC. The chain has TRBV12-3 or TRBV12-4 and TRBJ2-1, with D possibly matching TRBD2 (6 bases). The CDR3 runs 13 residues. V shed 4 bases and J shed 6 bases, with 10 bases lying between them.

This chain connects TRBV15 to TRBJ2-7; TRBD2 might be the D (6 bases). Germline CDR1 reads LNHNV; CDR2 reads YYDKDF (reference sequence). CDR3 length: 14 residues. The ends were cut back, 1 base at V and 0 bases at J, with 7 bases in the middle. The CDR3 loop is CATSRVGGSYEQYF. As DNA, the CDR3 is TGTGCCACCAGCAGAGTCGGGGGCTCCTACGAGCAGTACTTC.

This clonotype appeared many times. The genes are TRBV2 and TRBJ2-2, with D perhaps TRBD1 (6 bases). V lost 7 bases, J lost 3 bases, and 9 bases lay in between. The CDR3 spans 13 residues. CDR1 is SNHLY, CDR2 FYNNEI, per germline. CDR3 DNA: TGTGCCAGCAACGGACAGCACACCGGGGAGCTGTTTTTT. Translated: CASNGQHTGELFF.

This clonotype was detected only a few times. The chain recombines TRBV9 with TRBJ1-2, with D hard to call. The ends were cut back, 0 bases at V and 2 bases at J, with 5 bases in the middle. Germline CDR1 is SGDLS and CDR2 is YYNGEE. This CDR3 contains 13 residues. The CDR3 loop reads CASSVGGNYGYTF. CDR3 nucleotides: TGTGCCAGCAGCGTAGGCGGGAACTATGGCTACACCTTC. The full variable domain, in which reference TRBV9 and TRBJ1-2 provide the parts outside the CDR3, is DSGVTQTPKHLITATGQRVTLRCSPRSGDLSVYWYQQSLDQGLQFLIQYYNGEERAKGNILERFSAQQFPDLHSELNLSSLELGDSALYFCASSVGGNYGYTFGSGTRLTVV.

This clonotype was detected only a few times. The J gene is TRBJ2-3, the V gene TRBV25-1, with 7 bases matching TRBD2. Germline CDR1 MGHDK, CDR2 SYGVNS. V shed 5 bases, J shed 4 bases, and the junction held 12 bases outside the gene matches. The length of the CDR3 is 16 residues. The CDR3 coding sequence is TGTGCCAGCAGTTCTCTGGGGGGGAGTCAACCAGATACGCAGTATTTT. Its translation: CASSSLGGSQPDTQYF.

The CDR3 here is CASSQGDKETQYF. The CDR3 nucleotides read TGTGCCAGCAGTCAGGGGGACAAGGAGACCCAGTACTTC. The V and J genes are TRBV27 and TRBJ2-5; 7 nucleotides line up with TRBD1. CDR3 length equals 13 residues. The germline CDR1 and CDR2 sequences are MNHEY and SMNVEV (reference sequence). The V gene end was trimmed by 5 bases and the J gene end by 5 bases; junction bases not matched to a gene: 5.

This clonotype was seen more than once but under ten times. J is TRBJ2-3 and V is TRBV28, with 16 positions matching TRBD2. J gave up 8 bases and V 6 bases, and 11 bases lay outside the gene matches. CDR3 length equals 17 residues. Looked up from germline, CDR1 is MDHEN and CDR2 is SYDVKM. CDR3 sequence reads: CASSSLPGTSGRGTQYF. The CDR3 DNA reads as TGTGCCAGCAGCTCCTTACCCGGGACTAGCGGGAGGGGTACGCAGTATTTT.

The CDR3 DNA is TGTGCCAGCACTAAATGGCCGGCTAGCGGGAGGGTTGAAGATACGCAGTATTTT. Its protein product is CASTKWPASGRVEDTQYF. The genes are TRBV6-2 or TRBV6-3 and TRBJ2-3; the match to TRBD2 covers 12 bases. V was pared by 7 bases and J by 5 bases, with 16 bases of the junction left unmatched. The V gene's germline CDR1 is MNHEY and CDR2 SVGEGT. The CDR3 loop spans 18 amino acids.

The chain carries TRBV29-1 and TRBJ2-5, with D possibly TRBD2 on 5 matching bases. The germline gives CDR1 SQVTM, CDR2 ANQGSEA. The CDR3 runs 13 residues. The V gene lost 6 bases and the J gene lost 5 bases, with 16 bases spanning the gap. CDR3 in DNA: TGCAGCGTCCGGACTTTCAGACGCGAGACCCAGTACTTC. Its protein is CSVRTFRRETQYF.

In its sample, this clonotype was seen a few times. In DNA form, the CDR3 reads TGTGCCAGCAGCCCCGGGGGACTAGTTGCAGATACGCAGTATTTT. As protein: CASSPGGLVADTQYF. This chain joins TRBV3-1 and TRBJ2-3; 8 nucleotides line up with TRBD2. The germline V gene has CDR1 LGHDT and CDR2 YNNKEL (reference sequence). Trimming took 4 bases from V and 4 from J; bases not matched to a gene: 7. The CDR3 contains 15 residues.

This chain uses TRBV20-1 with TRBJ2-3, with D hard to call. The CDR3 spans 14 residues. Germline V gives CDR1 DFQATT, CDR2 SNEGSKA (reference sequence). V was pared by 0 bases and J by 2 bases, with 9 bases between. Written as DNA, the CDR3 is TGCAGTGCTAGAGATCTCCAACTCACAGATACGCAGTATTTT. Residues: CSARDLQLTDTQYF.

The gene calls are TRBV14 and TRBJ2-7; D might be TRBD1 (6 bases). V was trimmed by 0 bases and J by 4 bases, leaving 16 bases between them. This CDR3 spans 16 amino acids. CDR1 SGHDN and CDR2 FVKESK come from the germline V gene. DNA of the CDR3: TGTGCCAGCAGCCAAGAGTGGGGGCCGCAGGGATACGAGCAGTACTTC. Encoded protein: CASSQEWGPQGYEQYF. Drawing the rest from reference TRBV14 and TRBJ2-7, the complete variable domain is EAGVTQFPSHSVIEKGQTVTLRCDPISGHDNLYWYRRVMGKEIKFLLHFVKESKQDESGMPNNRFLAERTGGTYSTLKVQPAELEDSGVYFCASSQEWGPQGYEQYFGPGTRLTVT.

The chain has TRBV9 and TRBJ2-1, with 7 bases that match TRBD2. The CDR3 has 13 residues. Germline CDR1 and CDR2: SGDLS and YYNGEE. Trimming at V came to 4 bases and at J to 5 bases, leaving 3 bases not matched to a gene. The CDR3 sequence: CASSSSGHNEQFF. In DNA form, the CDR3 reads TGTGCCAGCAGCTCTAGCGGCCACAATGAGCAGTTCTTC.

This chain joins TRBV12-3 or TRBV12-4 and TRBJ1-1; D is undetermined. The CDR3 extends over 11 amino acids. The V gene lost 5 bases and the J gene lost 11 bases, with 12 bases spanning the gap. CDR3 coding DNA: TGTGCCAGCAGTCGAGTTGGCCCGGCTTTCTTT. Its translation: CASSRVGPAFF.

In its sample, this clonotype was seen many times. The rearrangement joins TRBV5-1 to TRBJ2-3; unclear D gene. V was trimmed by 4 bases and J by 0 bases, leaving 6 bases between them. Germline CDR1 reads SGHRS; CDR2 reads YFSETQ. The CDR3 is 13 residues long. The CDR3 DNA follows: TGCGCCAGCAGCACGGCTAGCACAGATACGCAGTATTTT. Translating gives CASSTASTDTQYF.

Only a few counts were recorded for this clonotype. The junction departs from the called germline gene at one end, perhaps through a read error. The J gene is TRBJ2-6, the V gene TRBV7-2; TRBD2 might be the D (5 bases). Germline V gene sequence: CDR1 SGHTA, CDR2 FQGNSA. There are 17 residues in the CDR3. The CDR3 spells CASNLGGIPSGANVLTF. The CDR3 coding sequence is TGTGCCAGCAACTTAGGAGGCATACCCTCTGGGGCCAACGTCCTGACTTTC.

This clonotype was picked up a small number of times. The V call is TRBV12-3 or TRBV12-4, the J call TRBJ2-3; 7 nucleotides match TRBD1. After removal of 5 bases from V and 2 bases from J, the junction contained 13 bases not matched to a gene. The CDR3 length is 17 residues. The CDR3: CASSRPGQETITDTQYF. CDR3 nucleotides: TGTGCCAGCAGTCGCCCCGGACAGGAGACCATCACAGATACGCAGTATTTT.

This clonotype was picked up many times. The CDR3 region is CSARVQRFTDTQYF. The CDR3 region has the DNA TGCAGTGCTAGAGTACAGCGATTCACAGATACGCAGTATTTT. V usage is TRBV20-1 and J usage is TRBJ2-3; D is undetermined. Germline V gene data show CDR1 as DFQATT and CDR2 as SNEGSKA (reference sequence). V shed 1 base and J shed 2 bases, with 10 bases lying between them. CDR3 length: 14 residues.

The chain has TRBV6-5 and TRBJ2-5; 7 bases agree with TRBD2. V was clipped by 2 bases and J by 2 bases; unmatched bases: 17. Germline V gene sequence: CDR1 MNHEY, CDR2 SVGAGI. The CDR3 spans 19 residues. Here the CDR3 DNA reads TGTGCCAGCAGTTACACCCACCTCGGGGCGGCGGGGGTTCAAGAGACCCAGTACTTC. It translates to CASSYTHLGAAGVQETQYF.

The gene calls are TRBV20-1 and TRBJ2-2; TRBD1 aligns across 9 bases. Per germline, CDR1 DFQATT and CDR2 SNEGSKA (reference sequence). V trimming: 5 bases; J trimming: 1 base; junction bases outside the gene matches: 8. The CDR3 length is 16 residues. As DNA, the CDR3 is TGCAGTGCTGCCCGGACAGGGGTTATGAACACCGGGGAGCTGTTTTTT. The encoded protein is CSAARTGVMNTGELFF.

This chain connects TRBV3-1 to TRBJ1-2; the D is unclear. The CDR3 contains 18 residues. Trimming left V 3 bases short and J 2 bases short, with 22 bases between. Germline loops: CDR1 LGHDT, CDR2 YNNKEL (reference sequence). Here the CDR3 reads CASSHEGQKLTENYGYTF. The CDR3 DNA follows: TGTGCCAGCAGCCACGAGGGTCAGAAATTGACCGAAAACTATGGCTACACCTTC.